The 2 T cell receptor beta chains reported below all come from one sample, sequenced in a study of cytotoxic CD8 clonotypes in ibrutinib-treated CLL. TCRdb keeps only in-frame clones here, not all; method: immunoSEQ multiplex PCR. The sample lists about 140,000 clones, around 93% seen once, with under 14% in the top ten. The sequencing used PBMCs, collected after 12 months of ibrutinib treatment. These receptors all stem from a human donor with chronic lymphocytic leukemia.

The rearrangement uses TRBV28 and TRBJ2-5, with 10 bases fitting TRBD2. The germline V gene encodes CDR1 MDHEN and CDR2 SYDVKM. The CDR3 is 15 amino acids. The J segment lost 4 bases and the V segment lost 6 bases, leaving 8 bases of the junction unmatched. This CDR3 reads CASSPKAGGRETQYF. In nucleotides, the CDR3 is TGTGCCAGCAGCCCGAAAGCGGGAGGGCGAGAGACCCAGTACTTC.

In this sample, this clone turned up a few times. The chain joins TRBV14 to TRBJ2-7; D is possibly TRBD1 (6 bases). The CDR3 contains 14 residues. CDR1 and CDR2 from the germline V gene are SGHDN and FVKESK. The V and J ends lost 2 bases and 5 bases respectively, with 13 bases between them. DNA for the CDR3: TGTGCCAGCAGCCAAAGACAGGACAAGGACGAGCAGTACTTC. This gives the protein CASSQRQDKDEQYF.